Below, 19 T cell receptor beta chains from the same sample are listed, as sequenced in a study of T cells after posttransplantation cyclophosphamide. The protocol was immunoSEQ multiplex PCR, while the TCRdb copy is restricted to in-frame clones and leaves out a portion. This table holds about 52,000 clones, under 95% found once. Sequencing was performed on PBMCs. These receptors originate from a woman aged 25 to 39 in good health and a related stem cell transplant donor.

V is TRBV4-1 and J is TRBJ1-2; a possible D gene is TRBD1 (6 bases). The V gene lost 0 bases and the J gene lost 8 bases, with 13 bases spanning the gap. The CDR3 totals 14 residues. Germline V gene data show CDR1 as MGHRA and CDR2 as YSYEKL. In DNA, the CDR3 is TGCGCCAGCAGCCAAGATCCAGGGGCCGGCGGCTACACCTTC. It translates to CASSQDPGAGGYTF.

The table lists this clone with a count of one. This chain uses TRBV4-1 with TRBJ1-1, with 9 bases matching TRBD1. The length of the CDR3 is 17 residues. CDR1 and CDR2 (germline): MGHRA, YSYEKL. Trimming cost V 0 bases and J 0 bases; bases outside gene matches: 5. DNA of the CDR3: TGCGCCAGCAGCCAAGATGGGACAGGGAAGATGAACACTGAAGCTTTCTTT. Protein: CASSQDGTGKMNTEAFF.

The CDR3 loop is CASSLQGASYEQYF. In nucleotides, the CDR3 is TGTGCCAGCAGCTTACAGGGGGCCTCCTACGAGCAGTACTTC. The chain is built from TRBV5-4 and TRBJ2-7; 9 bases align to TRBD1. The trim removed 2 bases at V and 0 bases at J, leaving 0 bases unmatched. The CDR3 has 14 residues. Germline-derived CDR1 and CDR2 are SGHNT and YYREEE (reference sequence).

This chain links TRBV7-9 with TRBJ2-7, with D possibly matching TRBD1 (5 bases). The CDR3 loop spans 15 amino acids. In germline, CDR1 is SEHNR, CDR2 FQNEAQ (reference sequence). Deletions cut 2 bases from V and 7 bases from J, with 18 bases between. CDR3 protein: CASSLTETAHGEQYF. The CDR3 nucleotides read TGTGCCAGCAGCTTAACGGAGACAGCGCATGGGGAGCAGTACTTC.

The gene calls are TRBV6-6 and TRBJ1-1; D uncertain. This CDR3 has 13 amino acids. V was trimmed by 0 bases and J by 4 bases, leaving 6 bases between them. Germline CDR1 and CDR2: MNHNY and SVGAGI (reference sequence). As DNA, the CDR3 is TGTGCCAGCAGTTACTCGGCTTTCACTGAAGCTTTCTTT. This codes for CASSYSAFTEAFF.

This clone was observed a single time. This chain joins TRBV5-8 and TRBJ2-3, with D possibly being TRBD1 (5 bases). Trimming took off 0 bases at V and 5 bases at J, with 7 bases between the two ends. Germline V gene data show CDR1 as SGHTS and CDR2 as YDEGEE. The CDR3 runs to 13 residues. CDR3 sequence (DNA): TGTGCCAGCAGCTTGGGGGGCAGAGATACGCAGTATTTT. Translating it yields CASSLGGRDTQYF.

The V and J genes are TRBV27 and TRBJ1-1, with D possibly being TRBD1 (5 bases). Germline values: CDR1 MNHEY, CDR2 SMNVEV (reference sequence). V lost 3 bases to trimming and J lost 1 base, with 9 bases between them. CDR3 size: 14 residues. DNA for the CDR3: TGTGCCAGCAGTTTCTACGGGGGGAACACTGAAGCTTTCTTT. Its protein is CASSFYGGNTEAFF.

This clone was detected a few times. The chain uses TRBV19 and TRBJ1-1, with unresolved D. Looked up from germline, CDR1 is LNHDA and CDR2 is SQIVND (reference sequence). The germline V and J ends were trimmed by 7 bases and 4 bases, with 22 bases remaining between them. The CDR3 has 16 residues. The CDR3 spells CASTNLRGRESTEAFF. CDR3 coding DNA: TGTGCCAGTACCAACCTCCGGGGTAGGGAGAGCACTGAAGCTTTCTTT. The full variable domain, completed using reference TRBV19 and TRBJ1-1, is DGGITQSPKYLFRKEGQNVTLSCEQNLNHDAMYWYRQDPGQGLRLIYYSQIVNDFQKGDIAEGYSVSREKKESFPLTVTSAQKNPTAFYLCASTNLRGRESTEAFFGQGTRLTVV.

The chain combines TRBV2 with TRBJ2-1; 11 bases are shared with TRBD2. Unmatched junction bases numbered 7, after V lost 8 bases and J lost 7 bases. CDR1 SNHLY and CDR2 FYNNEI come from the germline V gene. The CDR3 covers 14 residues. The CDR3 nucleotides read TGTGCCAGCGTTATAGCGGGGGGGCCGAATGAGCAGTTCTTC. It is translated as CASVIAGGPNEQFF.

J is TRBJ2-3 and V is TRBV28, with 8 positions matching TRBD1. The germline V gene has CDR1 MDHEN and CDR2 SYDVKM. The CDR3 contains 16 residues. J lost 2 bases, V lost 4 bases, and 8 bases had no gene match. CDR3: CASSSLQGEFTDTQYF. DNA of the CDR3: TGTGCCAGCAGTTCCTTACAGGGGGAATTCACAGATACGCAGTATTTT.

This chain connects TRBV5-4 to TRBJ1-3; D remains unclear. Trimming shortened V by 2 bases and J by 4 bases, and 4 bases separated the two germline ends. CDR1 SGHNT and CDR2 YYREEE come from the germline V gene (reference sequence). The CDR3 has 12 amino acids. CDR3 amino acids: CASSFPGNTIYF. In DNA form, the CDR3 reads TGTGCCAGCAGCTTTCCGGGAAACACCATATATTTT. The full variable domain, completed using reference TRBV5-4 and TRBJ1-3, is ETGVTQSPTHLIKTRGQQVTLRCSSQSGHNTVSWYQQALGQGPQFIFQYYREEENGRGNFPPRFSGLQFPNYSSELNVNALELDDSALYLCASSFPGNTIYFGEGSWLTVV.

V and J are TRBV5-1 and TRBJ2-7; D might be TRBD1 (6 bases). Looked up from germline, CDR1 is SGHRS and CDR2 is YFSETQ. The CDR3 is 14 amino acids. With 4 bases removed from V and 2 bases from J, the gap between germline ends came to 13 bases. The CDR3 loop reads CASSAGQNPYEQYF. The CDR3 coding sequence is TGCGCCAGCAGCGCCGGACAGAACCCCTACGAGCAGTACTTC.

The rearrangement links TRBV7-9 to TRBJ2-5; the D gene is possibly TRBD2 (6 bases). The V gene's germline CDR1 is SEHNR and CDR2 FQNEAQ (reference sequence). Trimming took 7 bases from V and 5 from J, leaving 14 bases between them. CDR3 size: 13 residues. The CDR3 bases are TGTGCCAGCAACACCCTAGCGATCGAGACCCAGTACTTC. Amino acids: CASNTLAIETQYF.

The chain joins TRBV4-3 to TRBJ1-2, with 7 nucleotides matching TRBD1. Germline V lookup: CDR1 LGHNA, CDR2 YSLEER. This CDR3 is built from 16 residues. V trimming: 0 bases; J trimming: 2 bases; junction bases outside the gene matches: 6. CDR3 amino acids: CASSQEESRGNYGYTF. For the CDR3, the DNA is TGCGCCAGCAGCCAAGAGGAGAGCAGGGGGAACTATGGCTACACCTTC.

V usage is TRBV27 and J usage is TRBJ2-2, with TRBD2 matching over 13 bases. Germline assignment: CDR1 MNHEY and CDR2 SMNVEV (reference sequence). This CDR3 contains 15 residues. The J segment lost 7 bases and the V segment lost 4 bases, leaving 3 bases of the junction unmatched. This CDR3 reads CASSSLAGGSGELFF. CDR3 nucleotides: TGTGCCAGCAGTTCACTAGCGGGGGGGAGCGGGGAGCTGTTTTTT.

This chain connects TRBV29-1 to TRBJ2-7; D unclear. V was shortened by 4 bases and J by 1 base, with 8 bases between the two germline ends. CDR1 and CDR2 (germline): SQVTM, ANQGSEA. There are 12 residues in the CDR3. Here the CDR3 DNA reads TGCAGCGTTGCAACAGATTCCTACGAGCAGTACTTC. This encodes CSVATDSYEQYF.

The rearrangement links TRBV2 to TRBJ2-2, with D tentatively TRBD1 (6 bases). Germline V gene sequence: CDR1 SNHLY, CDR2 FYNNEI. The CDR3 runs 15 residues. Between the trimmed V and J ends, which lost 6 bases and 2 bases, there was a span of 13 bases. The DNA for the CDR3 is TGTGCCAGCAGGCACAGGGCGATTAACACCGGGGAGCTGTTTTTT. It codes for CASRHRAINTGELFF. The full variable domain, in which reference TRBV2 and TRBJ2-2 provide the parts outside the CDR3, is EPEVTQTPSHQVTQMGQEVILRCVPISNHLYFYWYRQILGQKVEFLVSFYNNEISEKSEIFDDQFSVERPDGSNFTLKIRSTKLEDSAMYFCASRHRAINTGELFFGEGSRLTVL.

V and J are TRBV7-9 and TRBJ2-3, with TRBD2 matching 8 bases. Losses at the gene ends were 2 bases for V and 8 bases for J; bases not matched to a gene: 6. Germline V gene data show CDR1 as SEHNR and CDR2 as FQNEAQ (reference sequence). This CDR3 region has 14 residues. CDR3 region: CASSLLSGVATQYF. CDR3 DNA: TGTGCCAGCAGCTTACTTAGCGGGGTTGCTACGCAGTATTTT.

The chain links TRBV11-1 to TRBJ2-2; TRBD2 agrees at 8 bases. CDR1 and CDR2 from the germline V gene are SGHAT and FQDESV (reference sequence). Trimming cost V 6 bases and J 4 bases; bases outside gene matches: 4. CDR3 length: 14 residues. The CDR3 protein is CASRTGGTTGELFF. The CDR3 coding sequence is TGTGCCAGCAGAACGGGGGGGACCACCGGGGAGCTGTTTTTT. Full variable domain (outside the CDR3, taken from reference TRBV11-1 and TRBJ2-2): EAEVAQSPRYKITEKSQAVAFWCDPISGHATLYWYRQILGQGPELLVQFQDESVVDDSQLPKDRFSAERLKGVDSTLKIQPAELGDSAMYLCASRTGGTTGELFFGEGSRLTVL.